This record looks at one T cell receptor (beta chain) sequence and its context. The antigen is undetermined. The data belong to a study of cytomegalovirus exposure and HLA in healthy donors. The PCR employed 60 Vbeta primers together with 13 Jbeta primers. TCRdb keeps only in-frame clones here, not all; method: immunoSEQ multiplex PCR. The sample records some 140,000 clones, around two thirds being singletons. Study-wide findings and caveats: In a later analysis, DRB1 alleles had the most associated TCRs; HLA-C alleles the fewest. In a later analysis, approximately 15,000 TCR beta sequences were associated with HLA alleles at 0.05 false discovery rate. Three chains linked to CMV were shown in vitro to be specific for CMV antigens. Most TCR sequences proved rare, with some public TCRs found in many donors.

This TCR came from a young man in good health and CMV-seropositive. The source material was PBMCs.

DNA for the CDR3: TGTGCCAGCAGGTTACATACGGGGGAGCTGTTTTTT. Its protein product is CASRLHTGELFF. V is TRBV6-5 and J is TRBJ2-2; D remains ambiguous. Trimming removed 6 bases from V and 8 bases from J, with 10 bases in between. Germline CDR1 is MNHEY and CDR2 is SVGAGI. The CDR3 length is 12 residues.